One TCR beta chain is described in this entry. Source study methods: For nucleated cells, counts were estimated from reference gene primer amplification. Here immunoSEQ multiplex PCR was the method, and the copy in TCRdb shows in-frame clones only, minus some. The DNA gave D and trimming, while V, J and clone size come from that table. Of approximately 74,000 clones listed, 75% to 95% were seen once; the top ten hold roughly 5%. These data come from a study of blood T cell repertoires in COVID-19. In the study overall: COVID-19 samples from acute and convalescent phases originated in the United States, Italy and Spain. T cells, B-cell-depleted T cells, or PBMCs provided the cDNA or gDNA that served as material.

V gave up 3 bases and J gave up 2 bases; unmatched junction bases: 4. The CDR3 has 15 amino acids. Germline V CDR1 and CDR2: MGHRA, YSYEKL. This chain links TRBV4-1 with TRBJ1-1, with TRBD1 matching over 9 bases. The clonotype comes from a woman aged 55-69 years with active COVID-19. Sequencing input: peripheral blood. This CDR3 is CASSQGQGPNTEAFF. The CDR3 region has the DNA TGCGCCAGCAGCCAGGGACAGGGTCCTAACACTGAAGCTTTCTTT.